This TCR beta chain was obtained from a study of OX40 agonist ivuxolimab in advanced cancers. V was pared by 7 bases and J by 6 bases, with 11 bases of the junction left unmatched. Germline CDR1 MDHEN, CDR2 SYDVKM. The CDR3 consists of 15 residues. Measured with immunoSEQ multiplex PCR; TCRdb has only the in-frame clones, and not every one. Here the sample spans 150,000 to 190,000 clones, roughly 94% being singletons. This material consisted of CD4+ or CD8+ T cells sorted from blood, taken in a trial of the OX40 agonist ivuxolimab. The chain joins TRBV28 to TRBJ1-1, with 10 bases fitting TRBD1. This TCR derives from an adult with an advanced solid tumor such as melanoma, head and neck, liver or kidney cancer. The CDR3 DNA is TGTGCCAGCATTCCCGCCTCGACAGGGGGCTCTGAAGCTTTCTTT. Amino acid sequence: CASIPASTGGSEAFF.